This note documents a single T cell receptor beta chain sequence. TCRdb's table, derived via immunoSEQ multiplex PCR, lists solely in-frame clones and lacks some. The data show under 300,000 clones, approximately 89% seen once. This CDR3 spans 13 amino acids. V was pared by 6 bases and J by 7 bases, with 15 bases between. CDR1 is MDHEN and CDR2 is SYDVKM in the germline V gene. In terms of age and location, participants ranged from about 18 to 90 years and lived in about 25 US areas. The data belong to a study of blood T cell repertoires in COVID-19. As for the study in general: The samples span acute and convalescent COVID-19 from the United States, Italy and Spain. PBMCs, B-cell-depleted T cells, or T cells were the source of the cDNA or gDNA that made up the material.

Sequencing input: PBMCs or T cells enriched from blood (not recorded which). The TCR originated in a woman aged 40-49 years who had been exposed to COVID-19. The gene calls are TRBV28 and TRBJ1-1, with D possibly matching TRBD1 (6 bases). The CDR3 sequence: CASRPDLRGEAFF. In DNA form, the CDR3 reads TGTGCCAGCAGGCCCGATCTCAGGGGTGAAGCTTTCTTT.